Detailed here is one T cell receptor beta chain. In the study's own analysis: Amplifying reference gene primers gave estimates of nucleated cell counts. Assay used: immunoSEQ multiplex PCR; TCRdb lists only in-frame clones, some missing. D and trimming were read from the DNA, whereas the V and J calls and clone size are those reported in that table. The sample includes about 170,000 clones, roughly 88% seen only once; the top ten take about 1.2%. V lost 0 bases and J lost 0; bases outside the gene matches: 3. CDR1 is SGHVS and CDR2 is FQNEAQ in the germline V gene. CDR3 length: 16 amino acids. These data belong to a study of blood T cell repertoires in COVID-19. Study as a whole: Samples taken during acute and convalescent COVID-19 were collected in the United States, Italy and Spain. Nucleic acid was either cDNA or gDNA, and it came from T cells, B-cell-depleted T cells, or PBMCs.

The genes are TRBV7-8 and TRBJ2-3; 7 bases map to TRBD2. This receptor was identified in a man aged 55 to 70 who had recovered from COVID-19. The sequenced sample was peripheral blood. The CDR3 DNA reads as TGTGCCAGCAGCTTAGCCCTAGCGGCTAGCACAGATACGCAGTATTTT. Protein sequence: CASSLALAASTDTQYF.